The 10 T cell receptor beta chains given below trace back to one sample, sequenced in a study of shared clonotypes between healthy human individuals. Repertoires were generated with immunoSEQ multiplex PCR, while TCRdb's copy carries only in-frame clones and drops some. The table shows about 580,000 clones, with more than 95% occurring only once. CD45RO-negative, CCR7-positively selected cells formed the naive CD8 fraction, excluding terminally differentiated effector memory CD45RA+ cells. Sequencing was carried out using naive CD8+ T cells sorted from blood. These receptors all stem from a man aged 30 to 39 in good health.

To note about this clone: The junction does not match germline at one end; this may be a read error. V usage is TRBV7-7 and J usage is TRBJ2-5; 10 bases fit TRBD1. The V gene's germline CDR1 is SSHAT and CDR2 FNYEAQ (reference sequence). The CDR3 runs 15 residues. CDR3 sequence: CASSIGQGDQETQYF. The CDR3 region has the DNA TGTGCTAGCAGCATCGGACAGGGGGACCAAGAGACCCAGTACTTC.

The chain uses TRBV29-1 and TRBJ2-5; no clear D gene. This CDR3 region has 12 residues. Looked up from germline, CDR1 is SQVTM and CDR2 is ANQGSEA. The V end lost 6 bases, the J end lost 5 bases, and 13 bases lay between the germline ends. The CDR3 bases are TGCAGCGTCGAGACACACGGGGAGACCCAGTACTTC. Encoded protein: CSVETHGETQYF. Filled out from reference TRBV29-1 and TRBJ2-5, the complete variable domain reads SAVISQKPSRDICQRGTSLTIQCQVDSQVTMMFWYRQQPGQSLTLIATANQGSEATYESGFVIDKFPISRPNLTFSTLTVSNMSPEDSSIYLCSVETHGETQYFGPGTRLLVL.

Notes on this clone: The sample holds other DNA sequences that translate to the same CDR3. V gene TRBV27 combines with J gene TRBJ2-6; D remains ambiguous. The V gene lost 3 bases and the J gene lost 3 bases, with 3 bases spanning the gap. The CDR3 is 13 residues long. Germline CDR1 is MNHEY and CDR2 is SMNVEV (reference sequence). The CDR3 is CASSLSGANVLTF. The CDR3 DNA sequence: TGTGCCAGCAGTTTGAGTGGGGCCAACGTCCTGACTTTC.

This chain uses TRBV7-2 with TRBJ2-1; D ambiguous. V lost 7 bases to trimming and J lost 0 bases, with 10 bases between them. Germline CDR1 SGHTA, CDR2 FQGNSA. This CDR3 spans 14 amino acids. CDR3 amino acids: CASNRRSSYNEQFF. The CDR3 region has the DNA TGTGCCAGCAACCGAAGGAGCTCCTACAATGAGCAGTTCTTC.

The genes are TRBV7-5 and TRBJ2-6; the table's D call TRBD2 went unverified against the DNA. TRBV7-5 is a pseudogene segment. This CDR3 contains 18 residues. CDR3 DNA: TGTGTCAGAAGCTTAGTGCGGGGTTGGGTATCTGGGGCCAACGTCCTGACTTTC. It yields the protein CVRSLVRGWVSGANVLTF.

This chain joins TRBV28 and TRBJ1-5; 8 nucleotides agree with TRBD1. The junction had 12 bases not matched to a gene; V was cut back by 7 bases and J by 1 base. Germline V gene sequence: CDR1 MDHEN, CDR2 SYDVKM. The CDR3 length is 17 residues. This CDR3 reads CASTQFYDRGSNQPQHF. The DNA of the CDR3 is TGTGCCAGCACCCAATTTTACGACAGGGGAAGCAATCAGCCCCAGCATTTT.

The rearrangement joins TRBV9 to TRBJ2-1; D is perhaps TRBD1 or TRBD2 (6 bases each). The CDR3 has 15 residues. Trimming shortened V by 3 bases and J by 6 bases, and 16 bases separated the two germline ends. CDR1 SGDLS and CDR2 YYNGEE come from the germline V gene. The CDR3 DNA reads TGTGCCAGCAGCGGTTGGGGGGCTCCTGCCAATGAGCAGTTCTTC. Its protein product is CASSGWGAPANEQFF.

The V call is TRBV4-1, the J call TRBJ2-7; the D call may be TRBD1 or TRBD2 (5 bases each). The CDR3 is 14 amino acids. In germline, CDR1 is MGHRA, CDR2 YSYEKL. The ends were cut back, 1 base at V and 5 bases at J, with 12 bases in the middle. CDR3 sequence reads: CASSQVGVNDEQYF. CDR3 coding DNA: TGCGCCAGCAGCCAAGTGGGGGTGAACGACGAGCAGTACTTC.

V and J are TRBV11-3 and TRBJ2-6; D is possibly TRBD2 (5 bases). The CDR3 runs to 13 residues. Trimming removed 5 bases from V and 4 bases from J, with 6 bases in between. Germline CDR1 is SGHNT and CDR2 is YENEEA. CDR3 in DNA: TGTGCCAGCAGCCCGGGAGGGGCCAACGTCCTGACTTTC. Translated, it gives CASSPGGANVLTF.

This clone was picked up one time. This chain uses TRBV14 with TRBJ2-1, with no clear D. CDR1 is SGHDN and CDR2 is FVKESK in the germline V gene. V dropped 6 bases and J dropped 2 bases, with 8 bases sitting between them. This CDR3 is built from 13 residues. The CDR3 DNA is TGTGCCAGCAGTCTAGGGCCCTACAATGAGCAGTTCTTC. Translating gives CASSLGPYNEQFF.